The sequence of this T cell receptor (beta chain) was determined in a study of T cell repertoires in cytomegalovirus infection. TCRdb ran MiXCR on the reads and lists one entry per CDR3 protein. The sample shows some 600,000 distinct CDR3 sequences, roughly 26% of them seen only once. Germline assignment: CDR1 SEHNR and CDR2 FQNEAQ (reference sequence). Germline trimming cut 1 base from V and 6 bases from J; bases unmatched to any gene: 11. CDR3 length: 16 amino acids. The material sequenced was CD8+ T cells from PBMCs. The origin of this receptor is a human donor in good health (CMV status not recorded). Some clones in this sample may be carry-over from other donors' samples. The rearrangement uses TRBV7-9 and TRBJ1-2; 7 nucleotides match TRBD1. CDR3 loop: CASSLGVIGGSDGYTF. Here the CDR3 DNA reads TGTGCCAGCAGCTTAGGGGTTATAGGGGGCAGCGATGGCTACACCTTC.